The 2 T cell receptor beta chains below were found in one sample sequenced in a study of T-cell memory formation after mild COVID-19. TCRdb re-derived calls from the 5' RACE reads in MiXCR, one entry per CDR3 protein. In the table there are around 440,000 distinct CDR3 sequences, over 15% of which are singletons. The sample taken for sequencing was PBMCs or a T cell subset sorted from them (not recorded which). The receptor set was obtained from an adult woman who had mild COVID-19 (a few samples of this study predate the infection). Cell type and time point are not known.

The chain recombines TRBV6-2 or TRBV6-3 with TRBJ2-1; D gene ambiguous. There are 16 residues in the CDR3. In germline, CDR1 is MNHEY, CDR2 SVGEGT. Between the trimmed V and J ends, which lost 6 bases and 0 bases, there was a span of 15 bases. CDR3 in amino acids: CASSLGPLGSYNEQFF. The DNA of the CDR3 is TGTGCCAGCAGCTTAGGACCACTCGGCTCCTACAATGAGCAGTTCTTC.

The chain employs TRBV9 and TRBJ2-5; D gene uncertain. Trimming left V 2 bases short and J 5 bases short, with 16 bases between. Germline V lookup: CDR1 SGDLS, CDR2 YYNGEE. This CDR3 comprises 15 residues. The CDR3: CASSVGPAFGETQYF. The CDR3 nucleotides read TGTGCCAGCAGCGTGGGCCCTGCCTTTGGGGAGACCCAGTACTTC.